This is a list of T cell receptor beta chains from one sample in a study of shared clonotypes between healthy human individuals. The method was immunoSEQ multiplex PCR; TCRdb's version includes in-frame clones alone and lacks a portion of them. The sample lists fewer than 3 million clones, approximately 90% occurring once. Material for sequencing was naive CD4+ T cells from PBMCs. Receptors originate from a man between 18 and 29 years old in good health. Some clones in this sample may be carry-over from other donors' samples. Both conserved end residues are part of each CDR3. The D gene is left open where the match is weak. Not all rows give a size; the values are once, few, many and, for expanded clones, a class.

j_call d_call cdr3_length clone_size v_call cdr3_aa cdr3_nt
TRBJ1-4 . 10 . TRBV6-5 CDEGNEKLFF TGTGATGAAGGAAATGAAAAACTGTTTTTT
TRBJ2-5 TRBD1 14 . TRBV6-6 CASSRTGGRETQYF TGTGCCAGCAGCCGGACAGGGGGCAGAGAGACCCAGTACTTC
TRBJ2-5 . 16 . TRBV14 CASSQGLVDQGMSQYF TGTGCCAGCAGCCAAGGGTTGGTGGACCAAGGGATGAGCCAGTACTTC
TRBJ2-2 TRBD2 15 . TRBV30 CAWGGLAPNTGELFF TGTGCCTGGGGGGGACTAGCGCCGAACACCGGGGAGCTGTTTTTT
TRBJ2-4 . 14 . TRBV2 CASNPGDFKNIQYF TGTGCCAGCAATCCAGGGGACTTCAAAAACATTCAGTACTTC
TRBJ1-1 . 13 . TRBV6-1 CASSEQPNTEAFF TGTGCCAGCAGTGAACAGCCGAACACTGAAGCTTTCTTT
TRBJ1-6 . 16 once TRBV25-1 CASSELGRTNNSPLHF TGTGCCAGCAGTGAATTGGGCCGGACCAATAATTCACCCCTCCACTTT
TRBJ1-1 TRBD1 19 . TRBV9 CASSRGPTDNQERRTEAFF TGTGCCAGCAGCAGGGGGCCGACCGACAATCAGGAGAGGCGGACTGAAGCTTTCTTT
TRBJ2-3 TRBD1 14 . TRBV19 CASSNRGQIDTQYF TGTGCCAGTAGTAACAGGGGCCAAATAGATACGCAGTATTTT
TRBJ1-1 . 13 . TRBV6-5 CASRESSNTEAFF TGTGCCAGCAGGGAAAGTTCGAACACTGAAGCTTTCTTT
TRBJ1-6 . 14 . TRBV10-3 CATSERALNSPLHF TGTGCCACCAGCGAACGGGCTCTTAATTCACCCCTCCACTTT
TRBJ1-4 . 15 . TRBV9 CASSVGNRDAEKLFF TGTGCCAGCAGCGTGGGAAACAGGGATGCGGAAAAACTGTTTTTT
TRBJ1-2 . 14 . TRBV28 CASWERAYGYGYTF TGTGCCAGCTGGGAGCGGGCTTACGGCTATGGCTACACCTTC
TRBJ2-7 . 16 . TRBV11-2 CASSLVGGRKGFEQYF TGTGCCAGCAGCTTAGTAGGGGGGCGAAAGGGGTTCGAGCAGTACTTC
TRBJ2-1 TRBD1 14 . TRBV10-3 CAIRKTGIDNEQFF TGTGCCATCAGGAAGACAGGGATCGACAATGAGCAGTTCTTC
TRBJ2-1 . 16 . TRBV18 CASSPPVLPSYNEQFF TGTGCCAGCTCACCACCGGTTCTTCCATCCTACAATGAGCAGTTCTTC
TRBJ2-1 TRBD1 15 . TRBV2 CASSEFRSRGNEQFF TGTGCCAGCAGTGAATTTAGGTCCAGGGGGAATGAGCAGTTCTTC
TRBJ1-1 . 12 . TRBV6-6 CASRALGTEAFF TGTGCCAGCCGAGCCTTGGGGACTGAAGCTTTCTTT
TRBJ2-5 . 17 . TRBV7-9 CASSSPPGGASWETQYF TGTGCCAGCAGCTCCCCTCCGGGGGGCGCCAGTTGGGAGACCCAGTACTTC
TRBJ2-5 TRBD2 18 . TRBV4-3 CASSQVPPTSGPQETQYF TGCGCCAGCAGCCAAGTTCCCCCCACTAGCGGGCCACAAGAGACCCAGTACTTC
TRBJ2-1 TRBD1 15 . TRBV5-1 CASSPGTVHYNEQFF TGCGCCAGCAGCCCCGGGACAGTTCACTACAATGAGCAGTTCTTC
TRBJ1-5 . 14 . TRBV28 CASSWGERNQPQHF TGTGCCAGCAGTTGGGGGGAGCGCAATCAGCCCCAGCATTTT
TRBJ2-3 TRBD2 16 . TRBV18 CASSLQTSGTRGTQYF TGTGCCAGCTCACTCCAGACTAGCGGGACTCGCGGCACGCAGTATTTT
TRBJ2-1 TRBD2 15 . TRBV7-9 CASRVLAGGHYEQFF TGTGCCAGCAGGGTCTTAGCGGGAGGTCACTATGAGCAGTTCTTC
TRBJ2-2 . 16 . TRBV28 CASSLAGAGNTGELFF TGTGCCAGCAGTTTAGCCGGAGCGGGGAACACCGGGGAGCTGTTTTTT
TRBJ2-1 . 15 once TRBV9 CASSVNGSPNNEQFF TGTGCCAGCAGCGTAAATGGGAGTCCGAACAATGAGCAGTTCTTC
TRBJ1-2 . 15 . TRBV4-1 CASSQALVGPYGYTF TGCGCCAGCAGCCAAGCCCTCGTGGGGCCCTATGGCTACACCTTC
TRBJ1-1 . 13 . TRBV27 CASSSGSHPEAFF TGTGCCAGCAGTTCTGGGTCACACCCTGAAGCTTTCTTT
TRBJ2-1 TRBD2 15 . TRBV7-2 CAAWREPQQYNEQFF TGTGCTGCCTGGCGGGAGCCCCAACAATACAATGAGCAGTTCTTC
TRBJ2-3 . 14 . TRBV5-1 CASRLPSSTDTQYF TGCGCCAGCAGGCTTCCCTCAAGCACAGATACGCAGTATTTT
TRBJ2-1 . 14 . TRBV18 CASSLYKGQNERFF TGTGCCAGCTCATTGTATAAGGGTCAGAATGAGCGGTTCTTC
TRBJ1-1 . 13 once TRBV28 CASSMPQRTEAFF TGTGCCAGCAGTATGCCACAGAGAACTGAAGCTTTCTTT
TRBJ1-4 . 11 . TRBV6-5 CASRNNEKLFF TGTGCCAGCAGGAACAATGAAAAACTGTTTTTT
TRBJ1-1 . 14 . TRBV7-2 CASSLDRGGTEAFF TGTGCCAGCAGCTTAGATCGGGGCGGCACTGAAGCTTTCTTT
TRBJ1-1 . 14 . TRBV7-9 CASRQLTANTEAFF TGTGCCAGCAGGCAATTGACAGCGAACACTGAAGCTTTCTTT
TRBJ1-6 . 14 . TRBV25-1 CASSEFHGTSPLHF TGTGCCAGCAGTGAATTTCACGGGACCTCACCCCTCCACTTT
TRBJ1-4 TRBD1 14 once TRBV7-8 CASSEGQLNEKLFF TGTGCCAGCAGCGAGGGACAGTTAAATGAAAAACTGTTTTTT
TRBJ2-5 . 14 . TRBV4-1 CASSQDTNQETQYF TGCGCCAGCAGCCAAGATACTAACCAAGAGACCCAGTACTTC
TRBJ2-1 TRBD2 15 . TRBV5-1 CASSSLAGGPSEQFF TGCGCCAGCAGCTCCTTAGCGGGAGGGCCTTCTGAGCAGTTCTTC
TRBJ2-3 . 15 . TRBV19 CASSISVAPTDTQYF TGTGCCAGTAGTATATCAGTTGCCCCCACAGATACGCAGTATTTT
TRBJ1-1 TRBD1 17 . TRBV27 CASSPKVGSGGNTEAFF TGTGCCAGCAGTCCGAAGGTTGGATCAGGGGGCAACACTGAAGCTTTCTTT
TRBJ1-1 . 14 . TRBV4-1 CASSRPGQNTEAFF TGCGCCAGCAGCAGACCGGGACAGAACACTGAAGCTTTCTTT
TRBJ2-5 . 14 once TRBV5-1 CASSLEFSGVTQYF TGCGCCAGCAGCTTGGAGTTCTCGGGGGTGACCCAGTACTTC
TRBJ1-1 . 14 . TRBV18 CASSPTNLNTEAFF TGTGCCAGCTCACCAACTAACCTGAACACTGAAGCTTTCTTT
TRBJ2-7 TRBD2 14 . TRBV5-1 CASSLTSGTYEQYF TGCGCCAGCAGCTTGACTAGCGGCACCTACGAGCAGTACTTC
TRBJ2-5 . 14 . TRBV6-6 CASNSGAHGETQYF TGTGCCAGCAATTCGGGGGCTCATGGGGAGACCCAGTACTTC
TRBJ2-2 TRBD1 15 . TRBV10-3 CAISGGQGVTGELFF TGTGCCATCAGTGGGGGACAGGGCGTCACCGGGGAGCTGTTTTTT
TRBJ2-1 . 11 . TRBV27 CASSRYNEQFF TGTGCCAGCAGTCGTTACAATGAGCAGTTCTTC
TRBJ2-2 . 15 . TRBV4-2 CASSQVSRGAGELFF TGTGCCAGCAGCCAAGTTAGCAGGGGCGCCGGGGAGCTGTTTTTT
TRBJ2-1 . 14 . TRBV21-1 CASSTRTPRGEQFF TGTGCCAGCAGCACCCGGACTCCCAGGGGTGAGCAGTTCTTC
TRBJ2-3 TRBD2 16 . TRBV13 CASSTTSGRPTDTQYF TGTGCCAGCAGCACAACTAGCGGGAGGCCCACAGATACGCAGTATTTT
TRBJ2-5 . 15 . TRBV7-9 CASSLLLAPSGSQYF TGTGCCAGCAGCTTACTTTTAGCCCCGTCCGGGTCCCAGTACTTC
TRBJ2-7 . 11 . TRBV20-1 CSASASTPQYF TGCAGTGCTAGTGCGTCTACCCCTCAGTACTTC